The 14 T cell receptor beta chains below come from one sample, sequenced in a study of cytomegalovirus exposure and HLA in healthy donors. The PCR employed 60 Vbeta primers together with 13 Jbeta primers. The protocol was immunoSEQ multiplex PCR, while the TCRdb copy is restricted to in-frame clones and leaves out a portion. The sample lists over 150,000 clones; 84% were seen once. The sequencing sample was made of PBMCs. Receptors were obtained from a girl under 10 years old in good health and CMV-seropositive.

The chain employs TRBV5-1 and TRBJ1-3, with D tentatively TRBD1 (6 bases). Germline CDR1 SGHRS, CDR2 YFSETQ. V was pared by 4 bases and J by 0 bases, with 23 bases between. This CDR3 contains 19 residues. The CDR3 loop is CASSHSPGQIIHSGNTIYF. The CDR3 DNA follows: TGCGCCAGCAGCCATAGCCCCGGACAGATAATACACTCTGGAAACACCATATATTTT.

The CDR3 is CASSQDRGLAGQQETQYF. CDR3 DNA sequence: TGCGCCAGCAGCCAAGATCGGGGACTAGCGGGACAACAAGAGACCCAGTACTTC. The J gene is TRBJ2-5, the V gene TRBV4-1; 13 bases fit TRBD2. CDR3 size: 18 residues. The germline V gene encodes CDR1 MGHRA and CDR2 YSYEKL. V shed 0 bases, J shed 2 bases, and the junction held 6 bases outside the gene matches.

The V call is TRBV30, the J call TRBJ2-1, with a weak D call TRBD1 (6 bases). Looked up from germline, CDR1 is GTSNPN and CDR2 is SVGIG (reference sequence). CDR3 size: 14 residues. The V end was cut by 5 bases, the J end by 12 bases, with 23 bases between. The CDR3 loop reads CAWGRQSRIGGQFF. The CDR3 DNA is TGTGCCTGGGGGAGACAGTCCCGTATAGGGGGGCAGTTCTTC.

V and J are TRBV28 and TRBJ2-7; D is possibly TRBD1 (5 bases). Germline CDR1 reads MDHEN; CDR2 reads SYDVKM. The CDR3 totals 12 residues. Trimming left V 5 bases short and J 2 bases short, with 7 bases between. In DNA form, the CDR3 reads TGTGCCAGCAGTCCCAGGGCCTACGAGCAGTACTTC. Protein sequence: CASSPRAYEQYF.

The chain combines TRBV5-1 with TRBJ2-3; no reliable D call. Germline-derived CDR1 and CDR2 are SGHRS and YFSETQ. This CDR3 contains 16 residues. V was pared by 0 bases and J by 1 base, with 12 bases between. The CDR3 coding sequence is TGCGCCAGCAGCTTGGGATCTGGTGGAGGCACAGATACGCAGTATTTT. This gives the protein CASSLGSGGGTDTQYF.

The V gene is TRBV27, the J gene TRBJ2-1; 10 bases are shared with TRBD2. The CDR3 extends over 15 amino acids. The V segment lost 5 bases and the J segment 5 bases; nucleotides outside the gene matches: 6. CDR1 is MNHEY, CDR2 SMNVEV, per germline (reference sequence). The CDR3 loop is CASSLGTSEHNEQFF. CDR3 DNA: TGTGCCAGCAGTCTTGGGACTAGCGAACACAATGAGCAGTTCTTC.

The chain joins TRBV6-6 to TRBJ2-2, with 11 bases fitting TRBD1. Germline loops: CDR1 MNHNY, CDR2 SVGAGI (reference sequence). The CDR3 runs to 16 residues. V lost 3 bases, J lost 6 bases, and 6 bases stayed unmatched. CDR3 DNA: TGTGCCAGCAGTTATGAGGACAGGGGGCTATCCGGGGAGCTGTTTTTT. Translated: CASSYEDRGLSGELFF.

V gene TRBV5-1 combines with J gene TRBJ2-3, with unresolved D. V lost 10 bases to trimming and J lost 1 base, with 13 bases between them. The CDR3 length is 13 residues. Per germline, CDR1 SGHRS and CDR2 YFSETQ. The CDR3 nucleotides read TGCGCCTCCCTAATGGTGGGCACAGATACGCAGTATTTT. It translates to CASLMVGTDTQYF.

The chain has TRBV6-1 and TRBJ2-7, with 7 bases fitting TRBD2. J lost 2 bases, V lost 6 bases, and 4 bases had no gene match. The CDR3 is made up of 13 amino acids. The V gene's germline CDR1 is MNHNS and CDR2 SASEGT. CDR3 sequence reads: CASRGGFTYEQYF. Here the CDR3 DNA reads TGTGCCAGCAGGGGGGGGTTCACCTACGAGCAGTACTTC.

The CDR3 spells CSVQGLAASTQQYF. The DNA of the CDR3 is TGCAGCGTGCAGGGACTAGCGGCCTCTACACAGCAGTACTTC. The V call is TRBV29-1, the J call TRBJ2-7; the match to TRBD2 covers 11 bases. The CDR3 covers 14 residues. V dropped 6 bases and J dropped 8; count of bases not matched to a gene: 12. The germline CDR1 and CDR2 sequences are SQVTM and ANQGSEA.

This sequence joins TRBV5-8 and TRBJ2-1, with 10 nucleotides matching TRBD2. Germline V gives CDR1 SGHTS, CDR2 YDEGEE. CDR3 length equals 17 residues. The J segment lost 5 bases and the V segment lost 3 bases, leaving 11 bases of the junction unmatched. CDR3 residues: CASSSTTTSGVHNEQFF. CDR3 DNA: TGTGCCAGCAGCTCAACGACTACTAGCGGGGTTCACAATGAGCAGTTCTTC.

The DNA for the CDR3 is TGCAGCGTTGCCCGACAGTACGAGCAGTACTTC. Its protein is CSVARQYEQYF. The gene calls are TRBV29-1 and TRBJ2-7; TRBD1 might be the D (5 bases). V was shortened by 4 bases and J by 4 bases, with 8 bases between the two germline ends. The CDR3 has 11 residues. Germline lookup yields CDR1 SQVTM and CDR2 ANQGSEA.

The J gene is TRBJ1-5, the V gene TRBV10-3; perhaps TRBD1 as D (6 bases). Per the germline V gene, CDR1 is ENHRY and CDR2 is SYGVKD. The CDR3 consists of 18 residues. V was pared by 5 bases and J by 0 bases, with 20 bases between. The DNA for the CDR3 is TGTGCCATCAGTCATGACAGGTATCCTCTTTATAGCAATCAGCCCCAGCATTTT. This sequence encodes CAISHDRYPLYSNQPQHF.

The chain has TRBV28 and TRBJ2-5, with a tentative D call TRBD2 (6 bases). CDR1 is MDHEN and CDR2 is SYDVKM in the germline V gene. This CDR3 is built from 17 residues. Trimming shortened V by 1 base and J by 4 bases, and 19 bases separated the two germline ends. As DNA, the CDR3 is TGTGCCAGCAGTTTATATTTGGCGGGACTCAGGGCAGAGACCCAGTACTTC. Its protein is CASSLYLAGLRAETQYF.